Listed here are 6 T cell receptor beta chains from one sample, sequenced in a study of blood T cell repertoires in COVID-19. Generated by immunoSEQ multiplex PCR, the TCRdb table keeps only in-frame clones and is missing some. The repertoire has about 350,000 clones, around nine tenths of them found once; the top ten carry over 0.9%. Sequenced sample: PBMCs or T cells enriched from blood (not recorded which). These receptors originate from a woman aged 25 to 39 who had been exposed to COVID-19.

The CDR3 spells CASSFPTEWAGETQYF. The CDR3 DNA reads as TGCGCCAGCAGCTTTCCGACTGAGTGGGCAGGGGAGACCCAGTACTTC. This sequence joins TRBV5-1 and TRBJ2-5; tentative D call: TRBD1 (5 bases). V was pared by 2 bases and J by 5 bases, with 19 bases between. Per germline, CDR1 SGHRS and CDR2 YFSETQ. The CDR3 covers 16 residues.

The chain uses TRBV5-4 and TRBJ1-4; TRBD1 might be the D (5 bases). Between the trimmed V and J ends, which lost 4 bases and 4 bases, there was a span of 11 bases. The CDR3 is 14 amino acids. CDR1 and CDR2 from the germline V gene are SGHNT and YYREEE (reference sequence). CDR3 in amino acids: CASSADSYNEKLFF. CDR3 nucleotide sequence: TGTGCCAGCAGCGCCGACAGCTATAATGAAAAACTGTTTTTT.

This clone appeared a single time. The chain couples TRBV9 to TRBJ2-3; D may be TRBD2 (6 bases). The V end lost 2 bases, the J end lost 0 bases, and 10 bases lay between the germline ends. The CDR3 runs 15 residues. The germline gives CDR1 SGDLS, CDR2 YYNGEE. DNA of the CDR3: TGTGCCAGCAGCGTGACCGGGACTAGCACAGATACGCAGTATTTT. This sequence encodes CASSVTGTSTDTQYF.

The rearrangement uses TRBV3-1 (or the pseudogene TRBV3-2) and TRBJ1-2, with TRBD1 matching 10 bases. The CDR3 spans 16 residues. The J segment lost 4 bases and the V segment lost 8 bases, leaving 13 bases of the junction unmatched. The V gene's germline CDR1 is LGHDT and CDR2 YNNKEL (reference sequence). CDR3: CASGRGLTGGGYGYTF. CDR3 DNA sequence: TGTGCCAGCGGGAGGGGACTGACAGGGGGCGGCTATGGCTACACCTTC.

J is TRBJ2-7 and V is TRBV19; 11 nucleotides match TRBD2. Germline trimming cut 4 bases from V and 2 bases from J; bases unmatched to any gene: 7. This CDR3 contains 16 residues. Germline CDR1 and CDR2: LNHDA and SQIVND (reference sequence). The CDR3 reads CASSTRLAGSTYEQYF. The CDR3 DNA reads TGTGCCAGTAGTACCCGACTAGCGGGAAGTACCTACGAGCAGTACTTC.

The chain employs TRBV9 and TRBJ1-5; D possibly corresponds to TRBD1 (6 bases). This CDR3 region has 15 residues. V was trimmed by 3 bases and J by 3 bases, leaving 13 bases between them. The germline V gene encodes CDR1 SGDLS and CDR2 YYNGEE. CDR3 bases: TGTGCCAGCAGCGCCGGGGACACCGACAATCAGCCCCAGCATTTT. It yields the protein CASSAGDTDNQPQHF.